These T cell receptor beta chains were read from a single sample in a study of blood T cell repertoires in COVID-19. Generated by immunoSEQ multiplex PCR, the TCRdb table keeps only in-frame clones and is missing some. This sample carries some 350,000 clones, roughly 89% of them seen once, and the ten largest clones take 6% to 7.5%. Sequencing was done on a sample of peripheral blood. These receptors all come from a young man with active or convalescent COVID-19. Each CDR3 is given with its conserved first and last residue. Each record gives: V gene, clone size, J gene, D gene, CDR3 DNA, CDR3 protein. The D gene is left open where the match is weak. Expanded clones are given a class, and other clones once, few, many or no size at all.

v_call: TRBV11-3
clone_size: NA
j_call: TRBJ2-5
d_call: TRBD1
cdr3_nt: TGTGCCAGCAGCTTCGACAGGGGAGGTTACCAGTACTTC
cdr3_aa: CASSFDRGGYQYF

v_call: TRBV7-8
clone_size: NA
j_call: TRBJ2-7
d_call: NA
cdr3_nt: TGTGCCAGCAGCTTATTGAGATCCTACGAGCAGTACTTC
cdr3_aa: CASSLLRSYEQYF

v_call: TRBV6-6
clone_size: NA
j_call: TRBJ1-5
d_call: TRBD1
cdr3_nt: TGTGCCAGCAGACGGGACAGGGCCAATCAGCCCCAGCATTTT
cdr3_aa: CASRRDRANQPQHF

v_call: TRBV27
clone_size: NA
j_call: TRBJ1-5
d_call: NA
cdr3_nt: TGTGCCAGCAGTTTAGGGGGCGGAGATCAGCCCCAGCATTTT
cdr3_aa: CASSLGGGDQPQHF

v_call: TRBV6-5
clone_size: NA
j_call: TRBJ2-2
d_call: TRBD1
cdr3_nt: TGTGCCAGCAGCCGGGACAGGGCCAAGTCCGGGGAGCTGTTTTTT
cdr3_aa: CASSRDRAKSGELFF

v_call: TRBV27
clone_size: NA
j_call: TRBJ2-7
d_call: TRBD2
cdr3_nt: TGTGCCAGCAGTCCTCCCCGTGCTAGCGGGAGTTATGAGCAGTACTTC
cdr3_aa: CASSPPRASGSYEQYF

v_call: TRBV5-6
clone_size: NA
j_call: TRBJ1-1
d_call: TRBD1
cdr3_nt: TGTGCCAGCAGCTTGGAAATTGGACAGGTCGACACTGAAGCTTTCTTT
cdr3_aa: CASSLEIGQVDTEAFF

v_call: TRBV6-1
clone_size: NA
j_call: TRBJ2-3
d_call: TRBD2
cdr3_nt: TGTGCCAGCAGTGAAGGGACTAGGTCGAGATCCACAGATACGCAGTATTTT
cdr3_aa: CASSEGTRSRSTDTQYF

v_call: TRBV15
clone_size: once
j_call: TRBJ2-1
d_call: TRBD2
cdr3_nt: TGTGCCACCAAGGGAAGCGGGAGCATTAATGAGCAGTTCTTC
cdr3_aa: CATKGSGSINEQFF

v_call: TRBV6-5
clone_size: NA
j_call: TRBJ1-5
d_call: NA
cdr3_nt: TGTGCCACCGGGGTTTTTAGCAATCAGCCCCAGCATTTT
cdr3_aa: CATGVFSNQPQHF

v_call: TRBV7-2
clone_size: NA
j_call: TRBJ1-4
d_call: TRBD1
cdr3_nt: TGTGCCAGCAGCTTAGATGGGGACAGGGCGGGGAAACTGTTTTTT
cdr3_aa: CASSLDGDRAGKLFF

v_call: TRBV28
clone_size: NA
j_call: TRBJ1-6
d_call: NA
cdr3_nt: TGTGCCAGCAGTTTATGGGGCCGGGCAGGGACCTATAATTCACCCCTCCACTTT
cdr3_aa: CASSLWGRAGTYNSPLHF

v_call: TRBV11-3
clone_size: NA
j_call: TRBJ1-1
d_call: NA
cdr3_nt: TGTGCCAGCAGCCAACAGGGCCAGGACACTGAAGCTTTCTTT
cdr3_aa: CASSQQGQDTEAFF

v_call: TRBV18
clone_size: NA
j_call: TRBJ2-1
d_call: NA
cdr3_nt: TGTGCCGGCTCACCATTCGCCGGGTACAATGAGCAGTTCTTC
cdr3_aa: CAGSPFAGYNEQFF

v_call: TRBV10-2
clone_size: once
j_call: TRBJ1-2
d_call: TRBD1
cdr3_nt: TGCGCCAGCAGTGCAGACAGGGCGCAAAACTATGGCTACACCTTC
cdr3_aa: CASSADRAQNYGYTF

v_call: TRBV6-6
clone_size: NA
j_call: TRBJ2-1
d_call: TRBD2
cdr3_nt: TGTGCCAGCAGTGGTAGCGGGAGGGCTTACAATGAGCAGTTCTTC
cdr3_aa: CASSGSGRAYNEQFF

v_call: TRBV11-3
clone_size: NA
j_call: TRBJ1-1
d_call: NA
cdr3_nt: TGTGCCAGCAGCTCCCACAGTCGCACTGAAGCTTTCTTT
cdr3_aa: CASSSHSRTEAFF

v_call: TRBV2
clone_size: once
j_call: TRBJ2-7
d_call: TRBD1
cdr3_nt: TGTGCCAGCAGACGGGACAGTGGTTACGAGCAGTACTTC
cdr3_aa: CASRRDSGYEQYF

v_call: TRBV6-5
clone_size: NA
j_call: TRBJ1-5
d_call: TRBD1
cdr3_nt: TGTGCCAGCAAACTAACAGGGGATCAGCCCCAGCATTTT
cdr3_aa: CASKLTGDQPQHF

v_call: TRBV2
clone_size: NA
j_call: TRBJ2-1
d_call: NA
cdr3_nt: TGTGCCAGCCACAGGTTTAGGAAGCAGTTCTTC
cdr3_aa: CASHRFRKQFF

v_call: TRBV6-5
clone_size: NA
j_call: TRBJ1-1
d_call: NA
cdr3_nt: TGTGCCAGCAGTTACTCTTCTACTGAAGCTTTCTTT
cdr3_aa: CASSYSSTEAFF

v_call: TRBV11-2
clone_size: NA
j_call: TRBJ2-3
d_call: NA
cdr3_nt: TGTGCCAGCAGCTCCAATAATAACAGGGCTACCTTAGATACGCAGTATTTT
cdr3_aa: CASSSNNNRATLDTQYF

v_call: TRBV7-2
clone_size: NA
j_call: TRBJ1-1
d_call: NA
cdr3_nt: TGTGCCAGCAGTCCCCAGGAGGCCATACGAGCTTTCTTT
cdr3_aa: CASSPQEAIRAFF

v_call: TRBV28
clone_size: NA
j_call: TRBJ1-2
d_call: NA
cdr3_nt: TGTGCCAGCACCACTTTCGGGGTCCCCTATGGCTACACCTTC
cdr3_aa: CASTTFGVPYGYTF

v_call: TRBV4-1
clone_size: NA
j_call: TRBJ2-1
d_call: NA
cdr3_nt: TGCGCCAGCAGCCAGGGACTTAATCCCAATGAGCAGTTCTTC
cdr3_aa: CASSQGLNPNEQFF

v_call: TRBV7-9
clone_size: NA
j_call: TRBJ2-1
d_call: TRBD2
cdr3_nt: TGTGCCAGCAGCGGACTAGTGCGCAATGAGCAGTTCTTC
cdr3_aa: CASSGLVRNEQFF

v_call: TRBV6-1
clone_size: NA
j_call: TRBJ1-6
d_call: TRBD1
cdr3_nt: TGTGCCAGCAGTGCCGGACAGGAGAGCTCCTATAATTCACCCCTCCACTTT
cdr3_aa: CASSAGQESSYNSPLHF

v_call: TRBV7-2
clone_size: NA
j_call: TRBJ1-2
d_call: NA
cdr3_nt: TGTGCCAGCAGCTTAGGTCTTGTTGCAGGGAAGACCTTC
cdr3_aa: CASSLGLVAGKTF

v_call: TRBV6-5
clone_size: NA
j_call: TRBJ2-1
d_call: NA
cdr3_nt: TGTGCCAGCAGTTGGCCGGGACAATCGAAGCAGTTCTTC
cdr3_aa: CASSWPGQSKQFF

v_call: TRBV29-1
clone_size: NA
j_call: TRBJ1-2
d_call: NA
cdr3_nt: TGCAGCGTTGAAGATGAGCGGGGGGCGTATGGCTACACCTTC
cdr3_aa: CSVEDERGAYGYTF

v_call: TRBV19
clone_size: NA
j_call: TRBJ1-1
d_call: NA
cdr3_nt: TGTGCGGTTGGAGTAAACACTGAAGCTTTCTTT
cdr3_aa: CAVGVNTEAFF

v_call: TRBV5-1
clone_size: NA
j_call: TRBJ2-1
d_call: NA
cdr3_nt: TGCGCCAGCAGCTTGGACGAGGGTGAGCAGTTCTTC
cdr3_aa: CASSLDEGEQFF

v_call: TRBV24-1
clone_size: NA
j_call: TRBJ2-2
d_call: NA
cdr3_nt: TGTGCCACCAGTGATTCGGGCAGGGCGAACACCGGGGAGCTGTTTTTT
cdr3_aa: CATSDSGRANTGELFF

v_call: TRBV15
clone_size: NA
j_call: TRBJ2-1
d_call: TRBD1
cdr3_nt: TGTGCCACCAGCAGAGACGGGACAGGCAGGGTGGATGAGCAGTTCTTC
cdr3_aa: CATSRDGTGRVDEQFF

v_call: TRBV6-2/TRBV6-3
clone_size: NA
j_call: TRBJ1-1
d_call: TRBD1
cdr3_nt: TGTGCCAGCAGTTACTCGGACAGGCTCCGCATGATGATTACTGAAGCTTTCTTT
cdr3_aa: CASSYSDRLRMMITEAFF

v_call: TRBV7-3
clone_size: NA
j_call: TRBJ2-1
d_call: NA
cdr3_nt: TGTGCCAGCAGCCAGAGGGCGGGGCTAGTCGGGAATGAGCAGTTCTTC
cdr3_aa: CASSQRAGLVGNEQFF

v_call: TRBV7-9
clone_size: NA
j_call: TRBJ2-2
d_call: TRBD1
cdr3_nt: TGTGCCAGCAGCTTCCGGGACAGGGTGCCCGGGGAGCTGTTTTTT
cdr3_aa: CASSFRDRVPGELFF